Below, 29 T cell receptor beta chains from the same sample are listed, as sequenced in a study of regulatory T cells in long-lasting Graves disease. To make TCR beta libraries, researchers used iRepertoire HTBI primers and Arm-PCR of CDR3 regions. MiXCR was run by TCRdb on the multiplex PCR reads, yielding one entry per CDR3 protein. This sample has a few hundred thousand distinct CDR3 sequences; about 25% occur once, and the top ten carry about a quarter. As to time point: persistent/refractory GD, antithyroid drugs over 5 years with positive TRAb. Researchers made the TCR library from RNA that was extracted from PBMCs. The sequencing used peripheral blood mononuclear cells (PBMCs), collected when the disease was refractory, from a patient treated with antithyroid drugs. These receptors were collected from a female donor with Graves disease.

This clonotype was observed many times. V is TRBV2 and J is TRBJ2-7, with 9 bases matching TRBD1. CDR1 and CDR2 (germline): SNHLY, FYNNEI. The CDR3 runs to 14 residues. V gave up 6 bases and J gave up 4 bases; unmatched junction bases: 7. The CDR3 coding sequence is TGTGCCAGCAGGACTGGACAGGGGTTTTACGAGCAGTACTTC. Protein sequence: CASRTGQGFYEQYF.

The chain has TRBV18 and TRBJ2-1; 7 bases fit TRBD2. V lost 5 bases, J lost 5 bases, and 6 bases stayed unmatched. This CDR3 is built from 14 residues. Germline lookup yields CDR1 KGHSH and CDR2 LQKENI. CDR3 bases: TGTGCCAGCTCAATAGCAGGGAGGGACAATGAGCAGTTCTTC. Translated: CASSIAGRDNEQFF.

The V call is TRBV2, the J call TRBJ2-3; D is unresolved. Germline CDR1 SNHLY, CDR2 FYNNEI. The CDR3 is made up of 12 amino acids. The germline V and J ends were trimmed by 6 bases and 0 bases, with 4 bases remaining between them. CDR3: CASRDSTDTQYF. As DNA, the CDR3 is TGTGCCAGCAGGGACAGCACAGATACGCAGTATTTT.

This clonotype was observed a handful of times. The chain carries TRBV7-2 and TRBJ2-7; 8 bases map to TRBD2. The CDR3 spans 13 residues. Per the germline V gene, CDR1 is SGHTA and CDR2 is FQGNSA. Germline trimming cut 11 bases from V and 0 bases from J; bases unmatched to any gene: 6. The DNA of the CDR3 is TGTGCCTCGGGGGGGGATTCCTCCTACGAGCAGTACTTC. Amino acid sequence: CASGGDSSYEQYF.

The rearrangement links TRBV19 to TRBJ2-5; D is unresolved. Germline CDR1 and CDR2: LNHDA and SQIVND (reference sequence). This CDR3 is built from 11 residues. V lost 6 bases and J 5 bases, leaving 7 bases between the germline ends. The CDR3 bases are TGTGCCAGTAGCCAATGGGAGACCCAGTACTTC. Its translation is CASSQWETQYF.

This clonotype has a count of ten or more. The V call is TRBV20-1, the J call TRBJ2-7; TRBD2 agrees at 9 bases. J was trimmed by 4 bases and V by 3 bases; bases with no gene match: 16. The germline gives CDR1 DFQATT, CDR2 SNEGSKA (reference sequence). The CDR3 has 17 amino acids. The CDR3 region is CSASGRDPGLAAYEQYF. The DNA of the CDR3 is TGCAGTGCTAGCGGACGGGACCCGGGACTAGCAGCTTACGAGCAGTACTTC.

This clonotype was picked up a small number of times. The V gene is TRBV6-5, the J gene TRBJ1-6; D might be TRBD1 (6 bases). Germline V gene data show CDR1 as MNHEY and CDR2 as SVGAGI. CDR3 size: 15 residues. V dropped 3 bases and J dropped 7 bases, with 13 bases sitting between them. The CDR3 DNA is TGTGCCAGCAGTTATGCAGGGGCCCGAAATTCACCCCTCCACTTT. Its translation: CASSYAGARNSPLHF.

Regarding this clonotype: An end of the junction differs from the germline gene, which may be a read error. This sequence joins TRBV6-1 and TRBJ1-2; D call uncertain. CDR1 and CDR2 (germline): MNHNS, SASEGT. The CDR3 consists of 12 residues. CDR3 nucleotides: TGTGTCAGCACCGGACCGATTCAGTCCTACACCTTC. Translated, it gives CVSTGPIQSYTF.

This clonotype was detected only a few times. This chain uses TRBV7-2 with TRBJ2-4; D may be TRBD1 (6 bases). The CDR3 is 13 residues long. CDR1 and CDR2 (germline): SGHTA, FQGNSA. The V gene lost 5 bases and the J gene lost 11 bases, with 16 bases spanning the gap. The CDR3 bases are TGTGCCAGCAGCCAGGACAGTATAGGGGTTCAGTACTTC. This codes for CASSQDSIGVQYF.

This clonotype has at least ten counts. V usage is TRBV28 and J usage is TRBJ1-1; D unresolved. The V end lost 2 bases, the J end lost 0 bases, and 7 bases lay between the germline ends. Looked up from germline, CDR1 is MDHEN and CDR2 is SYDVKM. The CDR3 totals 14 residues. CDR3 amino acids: CASSLTNLNTEAFF. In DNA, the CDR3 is TGTGCCAGCAGTTTAACCAACTTGAACACTGAAGCTTTCTTT.

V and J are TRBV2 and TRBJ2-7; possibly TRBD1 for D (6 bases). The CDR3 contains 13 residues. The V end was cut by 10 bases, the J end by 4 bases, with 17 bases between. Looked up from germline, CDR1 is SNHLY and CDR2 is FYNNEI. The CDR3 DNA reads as TGTGCCACGTCCCGGGACAAAGTTTACGAGCAGTACTTC. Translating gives CATSRDKVYEQYF.

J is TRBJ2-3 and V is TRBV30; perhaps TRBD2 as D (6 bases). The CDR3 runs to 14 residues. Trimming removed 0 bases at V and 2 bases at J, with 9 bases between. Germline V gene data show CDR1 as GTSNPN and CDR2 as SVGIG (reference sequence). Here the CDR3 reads CAWSVTSLTDTQYF. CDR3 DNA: TGTGCCTGGAGTGTCACTAGCCTCACAGATACGCAGTATTTT.

The DNA of the CDR3 is TGTGCCAGCAGTGAAACTAGCGGGAGGGGAGAGACCCAGTACTTC. The encoded protein is CASSETSGRGETQYF. V usage is TRBV2 and J usage is TRBJ2-5; the match to TRBD2 covers 13 bases. J lost 4 bases, V lost 2 bases, and 1 base had no gene match. The CDR3 spans 15 residues. Germline V gene lookup returns CDR1 SNHLY and CDR2 FYNNEI.

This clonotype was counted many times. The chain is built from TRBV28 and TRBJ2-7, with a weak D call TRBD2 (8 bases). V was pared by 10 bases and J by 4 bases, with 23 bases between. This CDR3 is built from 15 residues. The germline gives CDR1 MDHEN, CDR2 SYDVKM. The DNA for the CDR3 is TGTGCCACCTCTTCAGGGGGGACTAGTTCATACGAGCAGTACTTC. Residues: CATSSGGTSSYEQYF.

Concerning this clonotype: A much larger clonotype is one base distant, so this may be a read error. In DNA, the CDR3 is TGTGCCAGCAGTCCGTCGTCTTTGGCTTTCCACTACGAGCAGTACTTC. Translation: CASSPSSLAFHYEQYF. V and J are TRBV6-1 and TRBJ2-7, with D unclear. With 5 bases removed from V and 3 bases from J, the gap between germline ends came to 20 bases. The germline gives CDR1 MNHNS, CDR2 SASEGT. This CDR3 region has 16 residues.

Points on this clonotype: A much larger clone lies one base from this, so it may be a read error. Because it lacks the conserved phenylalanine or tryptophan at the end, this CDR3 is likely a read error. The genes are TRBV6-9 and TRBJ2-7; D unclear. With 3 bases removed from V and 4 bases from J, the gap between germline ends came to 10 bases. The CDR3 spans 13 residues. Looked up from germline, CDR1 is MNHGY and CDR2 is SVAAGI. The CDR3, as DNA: TGTGCCAGCAGTTACGGGCAGGAATACGAGCAGTACCTC. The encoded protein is CASSYGQEYEQYL.

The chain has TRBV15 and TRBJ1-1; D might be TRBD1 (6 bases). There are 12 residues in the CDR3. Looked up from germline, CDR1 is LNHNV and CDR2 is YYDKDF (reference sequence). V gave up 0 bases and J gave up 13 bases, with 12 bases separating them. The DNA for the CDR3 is TGTGCCACCAGCAGAGAGACAGGTCGTAGTTTCTTT. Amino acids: CATSRETGRSFF.

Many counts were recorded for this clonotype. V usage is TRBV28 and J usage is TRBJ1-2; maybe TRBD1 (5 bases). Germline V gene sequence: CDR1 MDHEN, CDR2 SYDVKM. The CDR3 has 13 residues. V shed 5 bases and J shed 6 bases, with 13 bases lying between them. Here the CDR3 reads CASSSRDSHGYTF. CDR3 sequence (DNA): TGTGCCAGCAGTAGCCGGGACTCCCATGGCTACACCTTC.

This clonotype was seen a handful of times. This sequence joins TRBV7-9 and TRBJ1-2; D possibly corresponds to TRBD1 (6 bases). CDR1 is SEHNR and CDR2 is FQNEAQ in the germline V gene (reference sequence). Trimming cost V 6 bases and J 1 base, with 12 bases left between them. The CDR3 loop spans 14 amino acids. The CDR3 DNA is TGTGCCAGCAGAAAACAGGGCGGTAACTATGGCTACACCTTC. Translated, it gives CASRKQGGNYGYTF.

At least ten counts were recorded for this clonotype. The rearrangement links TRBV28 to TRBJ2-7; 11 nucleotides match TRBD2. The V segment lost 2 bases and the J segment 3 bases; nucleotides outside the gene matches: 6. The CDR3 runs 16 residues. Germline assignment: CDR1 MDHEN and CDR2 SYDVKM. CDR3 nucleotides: TGTGCCAGCAGTTTAACACTAGCGGGAGACCACTACGAGCAGTACTTC. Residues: CASSLTLAGDHYEQYF.

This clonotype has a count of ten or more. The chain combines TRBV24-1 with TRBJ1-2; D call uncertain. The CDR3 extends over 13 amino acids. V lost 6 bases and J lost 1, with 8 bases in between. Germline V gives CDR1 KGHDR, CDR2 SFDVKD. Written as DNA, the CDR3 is TGTGCCACCAGTCCTACAGATAACTATGGCTACACCTTC. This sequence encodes CATSPTDNYGYTF.

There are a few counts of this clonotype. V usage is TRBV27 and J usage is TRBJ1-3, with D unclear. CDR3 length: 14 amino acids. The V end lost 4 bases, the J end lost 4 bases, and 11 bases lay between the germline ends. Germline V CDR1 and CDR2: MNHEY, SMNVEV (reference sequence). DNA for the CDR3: TGTGCCAGCAGTTCTTTCCTAGGGGGAAACACCATATATTTT. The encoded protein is CASSSFLGGNTIYF.

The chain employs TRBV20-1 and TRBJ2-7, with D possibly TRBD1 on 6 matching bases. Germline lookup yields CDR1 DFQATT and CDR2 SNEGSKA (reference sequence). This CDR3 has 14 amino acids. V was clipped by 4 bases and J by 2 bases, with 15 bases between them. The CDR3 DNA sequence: TGCAGTGCTAAAGCCCCAGGGGTGACCTACGAGCAGTACTTC. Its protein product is CSAKAPGVTYEQYF.

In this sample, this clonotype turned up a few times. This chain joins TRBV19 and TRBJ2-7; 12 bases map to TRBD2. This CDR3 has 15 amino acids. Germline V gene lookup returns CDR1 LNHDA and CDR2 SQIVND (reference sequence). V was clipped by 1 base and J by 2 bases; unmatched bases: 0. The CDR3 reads CASSIGTSGAYEQYF. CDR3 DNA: TGTGCCAGTAGTATAGGGACTAGCGGGGCCTACGAGCAGTACTTC.

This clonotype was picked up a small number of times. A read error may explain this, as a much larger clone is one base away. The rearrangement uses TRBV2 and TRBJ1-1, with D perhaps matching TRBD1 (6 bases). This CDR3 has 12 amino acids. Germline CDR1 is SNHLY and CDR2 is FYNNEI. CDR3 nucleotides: TGTGTCAGCGGAAGAGGACAGACTGAAGCTTTCTTT. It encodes CVSGRGQTEAFF. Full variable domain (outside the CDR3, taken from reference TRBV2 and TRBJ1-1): EPEVTQTPSHQVTQMGQEVILRCVPISNHLYFYWYRQILGQKVEFLVSFYNNEISEKSEIFDDQFSVERPDGSNFTLKIRSTKLEDSAMYFCVSGRGQTEAFFGQGTRLTVV.

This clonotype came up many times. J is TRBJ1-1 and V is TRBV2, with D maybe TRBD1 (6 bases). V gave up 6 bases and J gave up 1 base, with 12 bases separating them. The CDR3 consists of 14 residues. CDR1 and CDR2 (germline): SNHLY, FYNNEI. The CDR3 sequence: CASSSRGTNTEAFF. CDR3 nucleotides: TGTGCCAGCAGCAGCAGGGGTACGAACACTGAAGCTTTCTTT.

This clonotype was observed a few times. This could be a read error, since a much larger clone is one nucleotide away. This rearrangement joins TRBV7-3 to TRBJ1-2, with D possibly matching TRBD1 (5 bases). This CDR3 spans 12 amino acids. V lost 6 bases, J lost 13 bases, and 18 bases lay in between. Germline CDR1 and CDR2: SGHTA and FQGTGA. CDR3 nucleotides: TGTGCCAGCAGTGGGGCGGAGAGGAGCTGCACCTTC. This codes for CASSGAERSCTF.

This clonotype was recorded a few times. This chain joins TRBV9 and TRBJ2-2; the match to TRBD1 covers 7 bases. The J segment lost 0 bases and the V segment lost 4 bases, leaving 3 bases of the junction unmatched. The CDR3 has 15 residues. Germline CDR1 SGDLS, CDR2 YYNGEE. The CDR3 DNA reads TGTGCCAGCAGCCGACAGGGCTCGAACACCGGGGAGCTGTTTTTT. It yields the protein CASSRQGSNTGELFF.

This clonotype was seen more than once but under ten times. Here the CDR3 reads CSARDEWGFYSNQPQHF. DNA of the CDR3: TGCAGTGCTAGAGATGAGTGGGGATTCTATAGCAATCAGCCCCAGCATTTT. The chain recombines TRBV20-1 with TRBJ1-5; no clear D. V was trimmed by 0 bases and J by 0 bases, leaving 15 bases between them. The CDR3 contains 17 residues. Per germline, CDR1 DFQATT and CDR2 SNEGSKA (reference sequence).